Below, one T cell receptor (beta chain) is given with its context. This clonotype showed up many times. Its recognized antigen is unknown. It has no much larger one-base neighbor in the sample; base qualities were not kept. The sample is drawn from a study of early T cells in non-severe SARS-CoV-2 infection (dated by TCRdb to about 2021). A note on the overall study: Bulk RNA from unsorted whole blood was used for TCR sequencing, so alpha and beta chains could not be paired.

From cysteine to phenylalanine, the CDR3 is 17 amino acids long. The DNA shown is the 51-base CDR3, in frame from base 1. The germline V gene (reference sequence) supplies CDR1 LNHDA and CDR2 SQIVND. V is trimmed back by 5 bases and J by 0 bases, and the junction contains 4 bases that no gene match accounts for. The research as a whole found: VDJdb matching was skewed toward anti-spike CD8 responses and likely underestimated virus-specific expansions by missing private and CD4 specificities.

The library was generated by 5' RACE. Sequencing instrument: NextSeq 500. To correct for sequencing error and PCR bias, the TCR library protocol tagged individual cDNA molecules with unique molecular identifiers. Both TCR alpha and beta chains were sequenced, and tight co-correlation was observed between alpha and beta sequence abundances in each sample. In the authors' own workflow: Decombinator V4 was used to annotate TCR sequences for V gene, J gene and CDR3. TCRs were defined as expanded if a significant change between any two time points was detected under a Poisson model with p below 0.0001. TCR abundances were normalised to the total number of TCRs sequenced in each sample and reported as counts per million. TRAV1-2 paired with TRAJ12, TRAJ20 or TRAJ33 defined MAIT TCRs, while TRAV10 paired with TRAJ18 defined iNKT TCRs. VDJdb, accessed 1 November 2021, was searched for CMV, EBV and SARS-CoV-2 annotated TCRs, with TCRs annotated for multiple antigens excluded. TCRdb's own reprocessing of the public reads used fastp at Q25 and MiXCR and kept productive beta chains. Rows matching on CDR3 protein sequence are summarized as one entry with the most common DNA and genes. TCRdb's processing, not the study's, gives the V and J calls here. The sample includes approximately 46,000 distinct CDR3 sequences, with 6.1% observed a single time. The ten largest clones capture roughly 12% of the sample.

The study was a case-control design nested within a healthcare worker cohort in London, UK, with weekly nasopharyngeal swab PCR tests and blood sampling. Healthcare workers were recruited between 23 and 31 March 2020, during the week of the UK lockdown, and were followed weekly for up to about 15 weeks. The rearrangement joined TRBV19 to TRBJ2-2; TRBD2 agrees with 12 junctional bases. The origin of this receptor is an adult who was a healthcare worker with PCR-confirmed SARS-CoV-2 infection or an uninfected control (not recorded which). The specimen was whole blood. The CDR3 here reads CASSSPSGGANTGELFF. The DNA sequence is given as TGTGCCAGTAGTTCCCCTAGCGGGGGGGCGAACACCGGGGAGCTGTTTTTT.